The 27 T cell receptor beta chains below come from one sample, sequenced in a study of blood T cells in healthy people across ages (dated by TCRdb to 2013 to 2016). Receptors were amplified or captured by 5' RACE. Sequenced on an Illumina HiSeq 2500. A second PCR of roughly 7 to 11 cycles was performed with a sample-barcoded 5' primer and a J-beta primer mix. The raw public data were reprocessed by TCRdb itself: fastp quality trimming at Q25, MiXCR clonotype calling, in-frame beta chains only. Rows are combined by CDR3 protein, so each entry shows the most common genes and DNA. Recorded for this sample are 850,000 to 1,000,000 distinct CDR3 sequences; 45% to 50% of them occurred a single time. Of the sample, under 15% is held by the ten largest clones. Sequenced: blood. Receptors were obtained from a man in his thirties or forties in good health.

The genes are TRBV9 and TRBJ2-1; D uncertain. Germline V gene lookup returns CDR1 SGDLS and CDR2 YYNGEE. Trimming removed 3 bases from V and 6 bases from J, with 10 bases in between. This CDR3 spans 13 amino acids. The CDR3 is CASSEAPGNEQFF. CDR3 DNA: TGTGCCAGCAGCGAGGCCCCGGGCAATGAGCAGTTCTTC.

V is TRBV6-5 and J is TRBJ1-2, with a tentative D call TRBD1 (6 bases). Trimming pared 7 bases from V and 3 bases from J, leaving 18 bases between. Germline-derived CDR1 and CDR2 are MNHEY and SVGAGI. The CDR3 spans 15 residues. CDR3 in DNA: TGTGCCAGCAACCCTCGGGACACTGGGGACTATGGCTACACCTTC. It codes for CASNPRDTGDYGYTF.

The J gene is TRBJ2-1, the V gene TRBV4-1; TRBD2 aligns across 8 bases. The J segment lost 10 bases and the V segment lost 1 base, leaving 9 bases of the junction unmatched. CDR1 is MGHRA and CDR2 is YSYEKL in the germline V gene. The CDR3 is made up of 15 amino acids. CDR3 DNA sequence: TGCGCCAGCAGCCAAGCCGGGACTAGTTTGGGCGAGCAGTTCTTC. Amino acids: CASSQAGTSLGEQFF.

This clonotype has at least ten counts. The V and J genes are TRBV6-2 or TRBV6-3 and TRBJ2-1; TRBD2 aligns across 14 bases. The CDR3 covers 18 residues. The germline V gene has CDR1 MNHEY and CDR2 SVGEGT. V was clipped by 6 bases and J by 2 bases; unmatched bases: 9. The CDR3 DNA reads TGTGCCAGCAGCCCCGGGACTAGCGGGGGCTTTACCTACAATGAGCAGTTCTTC. It codes for CASSPGTSGGFTYNEQFF.

The chain uses TRBV7-9 and TRBJ1-1; D not resolved. Germline V lookup: CDR1 SEHNR, CDR2 FQNEAQ (reference sequence). Trimming removed 6 bases from V and 1 base from J, with 9 bases in between. The CDR3 loop spans 13 amino acids. In nucleotides, the CDR3 is TGTGCCAGCAGTCCGTCATGGAACACTGAAGCTTTCTTT. This translates into CASSPSWNTEAFF.

The rearrangement joins TRBV18 to TRBJ2-4; D may match TRBD1 or TRBD2 (5 bases each). Germline V lookup: CDR1 KGHSH, CDR2 LQKENI. The CDR3 length is 13 residues. The germline V and J ends were trimmed by 2 bases and 12 bases, with 14 bases remaining between them. CDR3: CASSPSQEDNQYF. The CDR3 region has the DNA TGTGCCAGCTCACCATCACAGGAGGACAATCAGTACTTC.

The rearrangement uses TRBV5-1 and TRBJ2-7; D unresolved. CDR1 and CDR2 from the germline V gene are SGHRS and YFSETQ. There are 15 residues in the CDR3. The V and J ends lost 3 bases and 5 bases respectively, with 18 bases between them. CDR3 loop: CASSSGRTLLNEQYF. The CDR3 DNA sequence: TGCGCCAGCAGCTCCGGACGGACCCTATTGAACGAGCAGTACTTC.

V is TRBV5-6 and J is TRBJ1-4; D is unclear. The ends were cut back, 0 bases at V and 7 bases at J, with 10 bases in the middle. The CDR3 sequence is 14 residues long. Germline CDR1 reads SGHDT; CDR2 reads YYEEEE. Here the CDR3 reads CASSLEPSGEKLFF. The CDR3 DNA sequence: TGTGCCAGCAGCTTGGAGCCATCAGGTGAAAAACTGTTTTTT.

The chain is built from TRBV4-1 and TRBJ1-5, with D unresolved. Per the germline V gene, CDR1 is MGHRA and CDR2 is YSYEKL. V lost 0 bases, J lost 0 bases, and 12 bases lay in between. This CDR3 has 17 amino acids. The CDR3 DNA sequence: TGCGCCAGCAGCCAAGATCAGAGCAGTTATAGCAATCAGCCCCAGCATTTT. This codes for CASSQDQSSYSNQPQHF.

The chain links TRBV27 to TRBJ2-5; no clear D. With 2 bases removed from V and 5 bases from J, the gap between germline ends came to 12 bases. Germline V gene lookup returns CDR1 MNHEY and CDR2 SMNVEV (reference sequence). The CDR3 is 14 residues long. For the CDR3, the DNA is TGTGCCAGCAGTTTAGCGGCCCCCTGGGAGACCCAGTACTTC. Protein product: CASSLAAPWETQYF.

This clonotype was seen only a few times. The chain uses TRBV5-1 and TRBJ2-5; tentative D call: TRBD1 (6 bases). Trimming removed 0 bases at V and 5 bases at J, with 11 bases between. Germline assignment: CDR1 SGHRS and CDR2 YFSETQ. The CDR3 spans 14 residues. As DNA, the CDR3 is TGCGCCAGCAGCTTGGGACAGGTTGCGGAGACCCAGTACTTC. This gives the protein CASSLGQVAETQYF. Full variable domain (remainder filled in from reference TRBV5-1 and TRBJ2-5): KAGVTQTPRYLIKTRGQQVTLSCSPISGHRSVSWYQQTPGQGLQFLFEYFSETQRNKGNFPGRFSGRQFSNSRSEMNVSTLELGDSALYLCASSLGQVAETQYFGPGTRLLVL.

J is TRBJ2-1 and V is TRBV4-3; either TRBD1 or TRBD2 may supply D (5 bases each). This CDR3 comprises 15 residues. Trimming left V 4 bases short and J 8 bases short, with 18 bases between. Germline V CDR1 and CDR2: LGHNA, YSLEER. The CDR3 sequence: CASSLRDGVWDEQFF. Here the CDR3 DNA reads TGCGCCAGCAGCCTCCGGGACGGCGTTTGGGATGAGCAGTTCTTC.

This clonotype was detected a few times. V gene TRBV10-3 combines with J gene TRBJ1-2; 7 bases map to TRBD1. J was trimmed by 3 bases and V by 3 bases; bases with no gene match: 19. Per germline, CDR1 ENHRY and CDR2 SYGVKD. The CDR3 has 19 amino acids. Written as DNA, the CDR3 is TGTGCCATCAGTGACCCCGGACAGGCTCAAACTATTGGATACTATGGCTACACCTTC. Protein: CAISDPGQAQTIGYYGYTF.

CDR3 DNA sequence: TGTGCCACCAGCAGACAAGGACCAGAGGAAAACATTCAGTACTTC. Translation gives CATSRQGPEENIQYF. The gene calls are TRBV15 and TRBJ2-4, with unresolved D. The CDR3 consists of 15 residues. The V gene's germline CDR1 is LNHNV and CDR2 YYDKDF (reference sequence). Trimming took 2 bases from V and 5 from J, leaving 13 bases between them.

The chain joins TRBV24-1 to TRBJ2-1; D possibly uses TRBD1 or TRBD2 (6 bases each). CDR3 length: 16 amino acids. V was pared by 5 bases and J by 0 bases, with 13 bases between. Germline CDR1 reads KGHDR; CDR2 reads SFDVKD. The CDR3 loop is CATSARGQSSYNEQFF. The CDR3 DNA reads TGTGCCACCAGTGCACGGGGGCAGTCCTCCTACAATGAGCAGTTCTTC.

This chain uses TRBV20-1 with TRBJ2-7, with 10 nucleotides matching TRBD1. J was trimmed by 1 base and V by 3 bases; bases with no gene match: 3. CDR1 is DFQATT, CDR2 SNEGSKA, per germline (reference sequence). The CDR3 extends over 14 amino acids. DNA of the CDR3: TGCAGTGCTAGGGACAGGGGGTTTTCCTACGAGCAGTACTTC. Its translation is CSARDRGFSYEQYF.

The V gene is TRBV6-2 or TRBV6-3, the J gene TRBJ1-5; D unclear. V lost 2 bases, J lost 7 bases, and 9 bases lay in between. The CDR3 has 13 amino acids. Looked up from germline, CDR1 is MNHEY and CDR2 is SVGEGT. CDR3 loop: CASSYGFGQPQHF. CDR3 nucleotides: TGTGCCAGCAGTTACGGTTTTGGCCAGCCCCAGCATTTT.

There are many counts of this clonotype. The chain has TRBV4-1 and TRBJ2-4, with D perhaps assigned TRBD1 or TRBD2 (5 bases each). Germline CDR1 reads MGHRA; CDR2 reads YSYEKL. V lost 4 bases and J lost 1, with 20 bases in between. The CDR3 extends over 18 amino acids. The CDR3 loop reads CASSPGGMGTRAKNIQYF. CDR3 coding DNA: TGCGCCAGCAGCCCTGGGGGAATGGGCACCAGGGCCAAAAACATTCAGTACTTC.

The V call is TRBV2, the J call TRBJ1-4; maybe TRBD1 (6 bases). V lost 6 bases, J lost 7 bases, and 9 bases lay in between. Germline V gene lookup returns CDR1 SNHLY and CDR2 FYNNEI. This CDR3 has 12 residues. The chain's CDR3 is CASREGVEKLFF. Here the CDR3 DNA reads TGTGCCAGCAGGGAGGGGGTTGAAAAACTGTTTTTT.

This clonotype has only a few counts. This chain connects TRBV12-3 or TRBV12-4 to TRBJ2-7; D is perhaps TRBD1 (5 bases). V shed 6 bases and J shed 3 bases, with 15 bases lying between them. The CDR3 runs 14 residues. CDR3 DNA: TGTGCCAGCAGACTTGGCATCGACAGCTACGAGCAGTACTTC. Its protein product is CASRLGIDSYEQYF.

This clonotype occurred a few times. This chain links TRBV4-3 with TRBJ1-1; D may be TRBD1 (5 bases). This CDR3 spans 16 amino acids. V lost 1 base and J 1 base, leaving 13 bases between the germline ends. CDR1 is LGHNA, CDR2 YSLEER, per germline. The CDR3 is CASSQGRAGRNTEAFF. CDR3 DNA sequence: TGCGCCAGCAGCCAAGGGCGGGCAGGGCGGAACACTGAAGCTTTCTTT.

This chain uses TRBV29-1 with TRBJ1-2; D remains ambiguous. V shed 5 bases and J shed 4 bases, with 17 bases lying between them. Germline V gene sequence: CDR1 SQVTM, CDR2 ANQGSEA. This CDR3 contains 14 residues. CDR3 nucleotide sequence: TGCAGCGTTCGGACCGGAAAAGACCCCTATGGCTACACCTTC. It codes for CSVRTGKDPYGYTF.

This rearrangement joins TRBV2 to TRBJ1-5, with a tentative D call TRBD1 (5 bases). Germline loops: CDR1 SNHLY, CDR2 FYNNEI. Trimming took off 6 bases at V and 10 bases at J, with 13 bases between the two ends. The CDR3 loop spans 12 amino acids. CDR3 in DNA: TGTGCCAGCAGCTGGGACCTTCGACCCCAGCATTTT. Protein: CASSWDLRPQHF.

In its sample, this clonotype was seen once. The chain links TRBV27 to TRBJ2-4, with 9 bases lining up with TRBD1. TRBJ2-5 matches the DNA end more closely, so the J call is doubtful. CDR3 length equals 14 residues. CDR1 MNHEY and CDR2 SMNVEV come from the germline V gene (reference sequence). This chain's CDR3 is CASSLGTGHETQYF. The CDR3, as DNA: TGTGCCAGCAGTCTGGGGACAGGGCACGAGACCCAGTACTTC.

This clonotype came up many times. The chain combines TRBV12-3 or TRBV12-4 with TRBJ1-5, with D perhaps matching TRBD1 (5 bases). Trimming pared 6 bases from V and 0 bases from J, leaving 12 bases between. The CDR3 length is 15 residues. CDR3 DNA: TGTGCCAGCAGCCCAGGAGGGGCTAGCAATCAGCCCCAGCATTTT. Protein: CASSPGGASNQPQHF.

This clonotype was seen a few times. The J gene is TRBJ2-7, the V gene TRBV28; possible D gene TRBD1, 6 bases. CDR1 is MDHEN, CDR2 SYDVKM, per germline. This CDR3 is 12 amino acids long. The V end was cut by 4 bases, the J end by 8 bases, with 12 bases between. The CDR3 sequence is CASSSSTGKQYF. DNA for the CDR3: TGTGCCAGCAGTTCGTCGACAGGAAAGCAGTACTTC.

V is TRBV6-2 or TRBV6-3 and J is TRBJ2-4; 13 nucleotides align to TRBD2. Trimming removed 6 bases from V and 0 bases from J; junction bases left unmatched: 5. Per germline, CDR1 MNHEY and CDR2 SVGEGT. This CDR3 contains 17 residues. The chain's CDR3 is CASSTGLAGLAKNIQYF. CDR3 coding DNA: TGTGCCAGCAGCACGGGACTAGCGGGGCTAGCCAAAAACATTCAGTACTTC.